These T cell receptor beta chains were read from a single sample in a study of post-analysis software for immune sequencing data. Each CDR3 protein is one row after TCRdb ran MiXCR on the PCR reads. The data contain over 700,000 distinct CDR3 sequences, just under 30% of them singletons. The sample was blood. The receptors originated from a girl between 10 and 17 years old with multiple sclerosis. Both conserved end residues are part of each CDR3. D genes are given only for firm matches. Rows may omit the clone size; those that give it use once, few, many or a size class.

>-|-|TRBV11-1|TRBJ1-1
CASSFDLTEAFF
TGTGCCAGCAGCTTCGATTTGACTGAAGCTTTCTTT
>-|-|TRBV6-6|TRBJ1-1
CASKYTEAFF
TGTGCCAGCAAATACACTGAAGCTTTCTTT
>few|-|TRBV7-2|TRBJ1-1
CASSYNAGATTEAFF
TGTGCCAGCAGCTATAATGCGGGGGCGACCACTGAAGCTTTCTTT
>many|-|TRBV12-3/TRBV12-4|TRBJ2-1
CASSLHRAEQFF
TGTGCCAGCAGCCTCCACCGAGCCGAGCAGTTCTTC
>few|-|TRBV3-1|TRBJ2-1
CASSQDGGRSYNEQFF
TGTGCCAGCAGCCAAGATGGGGGGCGTTCCTACAATGAGCAGTTCTTC
>-|-|TRBV6-1|TRBJ1-1
CASSEAGPTEAFF
TGTGCCAGCAGTGAGGCAGGCCCCACTGAAGCTTTCTTT
>-|-|TRBV6-6|TRBJ2-1
CASRTRQHYPNEQFF
TGTGCCAGCAGAACCCGACAGCATTACCCTAATGAGCAGTTCTTC
>few|-|TRBV28|TRBJ1-5
CASGTTPAESNQPQHF
TGTGCCAGCGGAACCACGCCTGCTGAGAGCAATCAGCCCCAGCATTTT
>many|-|TRBV29-1|TRBJ2-7
CSVEDSLGYYEQYF
TGCAGCGTGGAAGATTCACTGGGCTACTACGAGCAGTACTTC
>-|-|TRBV4-2|TRBJ2-1
CASSQEGPRGYNEQFF
TGTGCCAGCAGCCAAGAGGGGCCTCGCGGGTACAATGAGCAGTTCTTC
>few|-|TRBV27|TRBJ1-5
CASSEAPGGNQPQHF
TGTGCCAGCAGCGAGGCGCCAGGGGGCAATCAGCCCCAGCATTTT
>few|-|TRBV20-1|TRBJ2-3
CSASGRASGTDTQYF
TGCAGTGCTAGTGGTCGGGCTAGCGGCACAGATACGCAGTATTTT
>-|TRBD2|TRBV7-9|TRBJ2-7
CASSLVAGLASYEQYF
TGTGCCAGCAGCTTAGTCGCCGGACTAGCCTCCTACGAGCAGTACTTC
>-|-|TRBV12-3/TRBV12-4|TRBJ1-4
CASSSRGVNEKLFF
TGTGCCAGCAGTTCCAGGGGCGTTAATGAAAAACTGTTTTTT
>few|-|TRBV29-1|TRBJ2-1
CSVGRTVNNEQFF
TGCAGCGTTGGTAGGACAGTAAACAATGAGCAGTTCTTC
>few|-|TRBV7-9|TRBJ2-5
CASSLPPGETQYF
TGTGCCAGCAGCCTCCCGCCGGGAGAGACCCAGTACTTC
>few|-|TRBV12-3/TRBV12-4|TRBJ2-4
CASSSWAKNIQYF
TGTGCCAGCAGTTCTTGGGCTAAAAACATTCAGTACTTC
>many|-|TRBV10-3|TRBJ1-2
CAISETAATNYGYTF
TGTGCCATCAGTGAAACGGCAGCGACTAACTATGGCTACACCTTC
>few|TRBD1|TRBV6-5|TRBJ1-2
CASSYSDRVRPYGYTF
TGTGCCAGCAGTTACTCCGACAGGGTACGACCCTATGGCTACACCTTC
>-|TRBD1|TRBV2|TRBJ1-1
CASRIRQGALNTEAFF
TGTGCCAGCAGAATAAGACAGGGGGCCCTTAACACTGAAGCTTTCTTT
>-|TRBD1|TRBV7-9|TRBJ2-3
CASSRVDLRQGESTDTQYF
TGTGCCAGCAGCCGGGTCGACTTGAGACAGGGCGAAAGCACAGATACGCAGTATTTT
>few|-|TRBV14|TRBJ2-6
CASSQRRDDVHPGANVLTF
TGTGCCAGCAGCCAAAGGAGAGACGATGTACATCCTGGGGCCAACGTCCTGACTTTC
>-|-|TRBV7-2|TRBJ2-7
CVSSFMTGEQYF
TGTGTCAGCAGCTTTATGACGGGCGAGCAGTACTTC
>many|-|TRBV29-1|TRBJ2-3
CSVEKGEEADTQYF
TGCAGCGTTGAGAAAGGGGAGGAGGCAGATACGCAGTATTTT
>-|-|TRBV3-1|TRBJ2-1
CASSHYRGSYNEQFF
TGTGCCAGCAGCCATTATAGGGGCTCCTACAATGAGCAGTTCTTC
>-|TRBD2|TRBV27|TRBJ2-5
CASSALAGVGETQYF
TGTGCCAGCAGCGCACTAGCGGGAGTTGGGGAGACCCAGTACTTC